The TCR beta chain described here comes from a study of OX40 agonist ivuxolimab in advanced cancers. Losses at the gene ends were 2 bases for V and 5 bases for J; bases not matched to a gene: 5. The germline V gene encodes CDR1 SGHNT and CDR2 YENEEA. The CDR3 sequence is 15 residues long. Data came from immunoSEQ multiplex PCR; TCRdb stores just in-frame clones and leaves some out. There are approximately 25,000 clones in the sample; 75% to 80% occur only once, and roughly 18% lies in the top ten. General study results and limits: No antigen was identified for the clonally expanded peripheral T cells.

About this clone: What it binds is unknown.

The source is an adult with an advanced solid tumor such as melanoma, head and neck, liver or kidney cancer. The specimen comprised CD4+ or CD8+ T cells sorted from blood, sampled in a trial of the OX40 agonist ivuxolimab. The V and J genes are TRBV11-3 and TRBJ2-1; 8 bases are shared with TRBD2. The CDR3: CASSLRSGSDNEQFF. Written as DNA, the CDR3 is TGTGCCAGCAGCTTAAGAAGCGGGAGCGACAATGAGCAGTTCTTC.